This TCR beta chain was captured in a study of glioma-infiltrating T cells. Using RNA template, CDR3s of TCR alpha and beta were amplified with iRepertoire arm-PCR. Each CDR3 protein gets one entry after TCRdb re-called the multiplex PCR reads with MiXCR. The sample lists around 390,000 distinct CDR3 sequences, 41% occurring once. Germline-derived CDR1 and CDR2 are SGHDN and FVKESK. The CDR3 is 14 residues long. V lost 0 bases, J lost 1 base, and 4 bases lay in between. Sequences were obtained from glioma tissue, nonneoplastic brain tissue, or PBMCs (not recorded which). V gene TRBV14 combines with J gene TRBJ1-5; D unclear. The sequence was collected from a human donor with low-grade glioma or glioblastoma, undergoing nonglioma brain surgery, or in good health (not recorded which). This chain's CDR3 is CASSQDPSNQPQHF. In DNA, the CDR3 is TGTGCCAGCAGCCAAGATCCGAGCAATCAGCCCCAGCATTTT.